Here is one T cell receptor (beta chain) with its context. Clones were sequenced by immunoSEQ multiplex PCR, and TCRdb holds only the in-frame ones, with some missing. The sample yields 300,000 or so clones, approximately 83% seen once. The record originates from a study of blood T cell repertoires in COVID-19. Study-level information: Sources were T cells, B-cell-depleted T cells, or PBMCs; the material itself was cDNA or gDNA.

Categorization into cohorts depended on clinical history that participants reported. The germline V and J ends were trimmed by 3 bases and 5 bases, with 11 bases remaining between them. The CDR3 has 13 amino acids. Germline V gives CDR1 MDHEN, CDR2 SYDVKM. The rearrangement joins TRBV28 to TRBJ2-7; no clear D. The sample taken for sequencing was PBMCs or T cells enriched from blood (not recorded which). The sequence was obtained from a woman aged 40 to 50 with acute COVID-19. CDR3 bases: TGTGCCAGCAGTTTCTCCGTAGAGGACGAGCAGTACTTC. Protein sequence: CASSFSVEDEQYF.